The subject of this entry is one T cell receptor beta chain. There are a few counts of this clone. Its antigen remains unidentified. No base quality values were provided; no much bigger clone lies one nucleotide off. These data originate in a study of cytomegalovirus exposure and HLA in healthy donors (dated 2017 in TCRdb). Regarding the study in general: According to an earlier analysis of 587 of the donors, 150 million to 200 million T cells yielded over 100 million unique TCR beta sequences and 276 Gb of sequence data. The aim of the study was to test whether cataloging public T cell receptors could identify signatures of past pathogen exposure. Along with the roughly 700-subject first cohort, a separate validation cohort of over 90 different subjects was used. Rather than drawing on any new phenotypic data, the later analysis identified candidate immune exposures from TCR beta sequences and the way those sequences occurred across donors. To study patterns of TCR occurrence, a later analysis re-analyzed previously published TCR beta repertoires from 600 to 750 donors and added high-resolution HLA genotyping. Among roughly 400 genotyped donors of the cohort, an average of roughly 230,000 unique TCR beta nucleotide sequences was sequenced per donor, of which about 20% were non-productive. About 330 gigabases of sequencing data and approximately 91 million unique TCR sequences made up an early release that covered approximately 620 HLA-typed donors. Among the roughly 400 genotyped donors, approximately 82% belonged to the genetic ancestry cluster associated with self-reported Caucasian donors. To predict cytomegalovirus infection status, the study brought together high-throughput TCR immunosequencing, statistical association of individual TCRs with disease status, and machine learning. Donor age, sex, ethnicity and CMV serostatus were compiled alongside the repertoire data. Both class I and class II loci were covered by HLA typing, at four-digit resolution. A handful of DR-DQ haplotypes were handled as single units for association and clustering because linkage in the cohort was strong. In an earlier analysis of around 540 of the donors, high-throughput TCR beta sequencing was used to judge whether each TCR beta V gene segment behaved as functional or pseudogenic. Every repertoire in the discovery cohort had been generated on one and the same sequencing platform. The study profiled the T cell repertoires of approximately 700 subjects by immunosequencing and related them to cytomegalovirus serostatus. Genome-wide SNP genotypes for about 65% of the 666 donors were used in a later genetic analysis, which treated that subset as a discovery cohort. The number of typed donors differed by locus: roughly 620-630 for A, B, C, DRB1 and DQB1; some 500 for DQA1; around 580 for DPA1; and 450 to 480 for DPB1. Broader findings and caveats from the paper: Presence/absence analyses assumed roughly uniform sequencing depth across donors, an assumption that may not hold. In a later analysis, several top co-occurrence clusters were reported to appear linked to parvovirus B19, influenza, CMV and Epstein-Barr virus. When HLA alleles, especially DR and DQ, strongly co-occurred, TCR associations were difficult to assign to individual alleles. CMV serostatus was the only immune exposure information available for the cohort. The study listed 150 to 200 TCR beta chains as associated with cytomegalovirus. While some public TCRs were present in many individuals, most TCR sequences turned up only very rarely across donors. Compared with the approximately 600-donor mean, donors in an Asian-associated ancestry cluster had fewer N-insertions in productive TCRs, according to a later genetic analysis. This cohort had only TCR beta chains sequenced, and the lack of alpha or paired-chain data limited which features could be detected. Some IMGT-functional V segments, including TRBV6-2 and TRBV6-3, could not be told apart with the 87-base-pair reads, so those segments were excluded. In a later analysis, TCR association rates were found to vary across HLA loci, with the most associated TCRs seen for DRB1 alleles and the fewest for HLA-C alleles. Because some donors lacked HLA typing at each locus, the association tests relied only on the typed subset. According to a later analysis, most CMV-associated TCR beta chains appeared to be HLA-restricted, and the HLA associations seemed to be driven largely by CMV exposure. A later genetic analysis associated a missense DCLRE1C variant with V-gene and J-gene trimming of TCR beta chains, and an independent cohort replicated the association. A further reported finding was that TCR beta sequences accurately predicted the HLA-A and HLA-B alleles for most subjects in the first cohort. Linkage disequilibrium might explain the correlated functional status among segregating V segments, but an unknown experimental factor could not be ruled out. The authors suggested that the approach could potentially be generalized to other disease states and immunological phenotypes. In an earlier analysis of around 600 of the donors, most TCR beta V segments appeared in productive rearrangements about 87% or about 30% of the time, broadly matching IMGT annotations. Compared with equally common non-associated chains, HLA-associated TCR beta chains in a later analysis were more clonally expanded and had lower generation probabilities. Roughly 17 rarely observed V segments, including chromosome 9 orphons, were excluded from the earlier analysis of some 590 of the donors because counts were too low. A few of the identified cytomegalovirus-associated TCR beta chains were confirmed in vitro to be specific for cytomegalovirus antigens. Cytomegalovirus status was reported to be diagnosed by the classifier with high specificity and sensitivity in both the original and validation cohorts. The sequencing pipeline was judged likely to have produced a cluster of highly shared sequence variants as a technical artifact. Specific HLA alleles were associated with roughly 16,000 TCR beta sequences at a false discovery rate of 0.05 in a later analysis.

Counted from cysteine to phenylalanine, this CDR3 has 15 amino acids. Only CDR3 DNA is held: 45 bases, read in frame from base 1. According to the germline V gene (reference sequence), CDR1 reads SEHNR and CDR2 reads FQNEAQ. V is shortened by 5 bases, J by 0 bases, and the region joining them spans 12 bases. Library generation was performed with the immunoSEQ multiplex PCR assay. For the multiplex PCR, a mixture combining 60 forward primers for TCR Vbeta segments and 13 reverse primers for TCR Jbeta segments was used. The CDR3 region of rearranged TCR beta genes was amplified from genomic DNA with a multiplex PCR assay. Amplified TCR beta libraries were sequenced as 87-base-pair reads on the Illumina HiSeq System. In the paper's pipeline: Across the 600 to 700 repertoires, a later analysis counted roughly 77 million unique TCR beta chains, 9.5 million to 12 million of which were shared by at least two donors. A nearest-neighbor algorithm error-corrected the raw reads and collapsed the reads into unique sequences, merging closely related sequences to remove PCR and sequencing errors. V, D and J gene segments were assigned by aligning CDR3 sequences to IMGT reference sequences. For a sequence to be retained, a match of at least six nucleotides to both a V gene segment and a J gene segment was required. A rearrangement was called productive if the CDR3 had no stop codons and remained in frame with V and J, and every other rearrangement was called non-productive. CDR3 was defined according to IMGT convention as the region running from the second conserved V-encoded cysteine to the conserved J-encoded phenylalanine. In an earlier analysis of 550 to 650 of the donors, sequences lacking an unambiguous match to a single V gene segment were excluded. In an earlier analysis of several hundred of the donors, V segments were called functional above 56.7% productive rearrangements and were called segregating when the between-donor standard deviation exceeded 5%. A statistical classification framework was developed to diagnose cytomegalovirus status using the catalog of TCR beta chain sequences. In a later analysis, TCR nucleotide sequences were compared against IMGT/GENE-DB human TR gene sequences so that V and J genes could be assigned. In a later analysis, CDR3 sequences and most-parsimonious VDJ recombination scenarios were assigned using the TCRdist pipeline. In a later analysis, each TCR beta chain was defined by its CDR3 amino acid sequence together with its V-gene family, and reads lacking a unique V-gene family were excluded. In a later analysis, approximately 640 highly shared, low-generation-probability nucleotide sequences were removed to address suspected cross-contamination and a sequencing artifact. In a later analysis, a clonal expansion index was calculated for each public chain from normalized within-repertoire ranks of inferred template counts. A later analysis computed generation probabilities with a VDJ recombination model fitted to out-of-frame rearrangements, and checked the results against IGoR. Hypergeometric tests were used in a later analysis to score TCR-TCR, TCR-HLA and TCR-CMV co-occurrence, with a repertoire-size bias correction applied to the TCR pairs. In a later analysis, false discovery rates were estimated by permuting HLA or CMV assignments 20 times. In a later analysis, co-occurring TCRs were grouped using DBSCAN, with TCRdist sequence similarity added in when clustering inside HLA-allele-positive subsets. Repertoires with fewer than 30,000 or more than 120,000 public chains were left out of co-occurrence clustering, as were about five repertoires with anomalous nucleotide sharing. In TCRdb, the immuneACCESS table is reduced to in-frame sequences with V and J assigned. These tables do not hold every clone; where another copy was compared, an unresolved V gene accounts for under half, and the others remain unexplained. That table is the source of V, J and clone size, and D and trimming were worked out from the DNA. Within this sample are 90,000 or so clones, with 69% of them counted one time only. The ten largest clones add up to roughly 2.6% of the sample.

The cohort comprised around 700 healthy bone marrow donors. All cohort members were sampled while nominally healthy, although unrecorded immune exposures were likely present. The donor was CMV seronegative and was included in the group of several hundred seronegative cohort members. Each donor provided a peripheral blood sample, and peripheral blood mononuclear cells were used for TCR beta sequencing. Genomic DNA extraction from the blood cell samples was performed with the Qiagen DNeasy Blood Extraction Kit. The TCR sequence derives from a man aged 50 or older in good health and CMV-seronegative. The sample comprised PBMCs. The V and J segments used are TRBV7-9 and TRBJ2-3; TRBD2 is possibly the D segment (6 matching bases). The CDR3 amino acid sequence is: CASSPVRGSTDTQYF. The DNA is TGTGCCAGCAGCCCGGTCCGGGGGAGCACAGATACGCAGTATTTT.